Listed below are T cell receptor beta chains from one sample, sequenced in a study of cytomegalovirus exposure and HLA in healthy donors. The data were produced by immunoSEQ multiplex PCR, yet TCRdb's version contains in-frame clones alone and is incomplete. The sample yields more than 80,000 clones, 60% to 80% seen once. The sequencing sample was made of PBMCs. These receptors originate from a man in his 60s in good health and CMV-seronegative. Each CDR3 is given with its conserved first and last residue. Each record gives: D gene, V gene, clone size, J gene, CDR3 DNA, CDR3 protein. A D gene is named only where the DNA matches it firmly. Some rows have no size entry. The others give once, few or many, or a class for an expanded clone.

>NA|TRBV20-1|few|TRBJ1-1
TGCAGTGTCCAGGGACAAATTGAAGCTTTCTTT
CSVQGQIEAFF
>NA|TRBV11-3|NA|TRBJ2-5
TGTGCCAGCAGCCGTACAGACCAAGAGACCCAGTACTTC
CASSRTDQETQYF
>TRBD2|TRBV6-5|NA|TRBJ2-3
TGTGCCAGCAGGGCGGGAGGCTGGGATACGCAGTATTTT
CASRAGGWDTQYF
>NA|TRBV5-6|NA|TRBJ1-4
TGTGCCAGCAGCTTCTCCGGGGTTAATGAAAAACTGTTTTTT
CASSFSGVNEKLFF
>NA|TRBV6-5|NA|TRBJ1-1
TGTGCCAGCAGCTATAACCAGGGGACTGAAGCTTTCTTT
CASSYNQGTEAFF
>TRBD1|TRBV27|NA|TRBJ1-2
TGTGCCAGCAGTTTAGTCAGGGGGACTTCTGGCTACACCTTC
CASSLVRGTSGYTF
>NA|TRBV15|few|TRBJ1-5
TGTGCCACCAGCAGAGATCAGCGGCAGGGGTTGCTTAGCAATCAGCCCCAGCATTTT
CATSRDQRQGLLSNQPQHF
>NA|TRBV5-5|NA|TRBJ1-1
TGTGCCAGCAGCTGGACACCGAACACTGAAGCTTTCTTT
CASSWTPNTEAFF
>NA|TRBV28|NA|TRBJ1-1
TGTGCCAGCATCAAAGGGGGAGATCGGACTGAAGCTTTCTTT
CASIKGGDRTEAFF
>TRBD1|TRBV15|NA|TRBJ1-5
TGTGCCACCAGCAGCCATCGGGGACAGCCAAGCAATCAGCCCCAGCATTTT
CATSSHRGQPSNQPQHF
>NA|TRBV6-5|NA|TRBJ1-4
TGTGCCAGCAGTTCTCCAATCGGGGGTGCCGGTGAAAAACTGTTTTTT
CASSSPIGGAGEKLFF
>NA|TRBV5-1|NA|TRBJ2-3
TGCGCCAGCAGCGGCGCGGGTGGGACAGATACGCAGTATTTT
CASSGAGGTDTQYF
>TRBD1|TRBV7-2|NA|TRBJ2-1
TGTGCCAGCAGCAGGACAGGGGTAACATACAATGAGCAGTTCTTC
CASSRTGVTYNEQFF
>TRBD1|TRBV11-3|NA|TRBJ1-2
TGTGCCAGCAGCTTAGACGGGACAGCGTCCCATGGCTACACCTTC
CASSLDGTASHGYTF
>NA|TRBV28|NA|TRBJ2-3
TGTGCCAGCAGTCGTCGTTGGGGGGACACAGATACGCAGTATTTT
CASSRRWGDTDTQYF
>NA|TRBV28|NA|TRBJ1-5
TGTGCCAGCACCGTCTTACAGGGAAGCAATCAGCCCCAGCATTTT
CASTVLQGSNQPQHF
>NA|TRBV27|NA|TRBJ1-4
TGTGCCAGCAGTTTTTCGATGGGGGCGTCTAATGAAAAACTGTTTTTT
CASSFSMGASNEKLFF
>NA|TRBV6-1|NA|TRBJ1-1
TGTGCCAGCAGTGATACAGAGAACACTGAAGCTTTCTTT
CASSDTENTEAFF
>TRBD1|TRBV6-6|NA|TRBJ1-5
TGTGCCAGCAGTTCCTTGACAGGGCGCGGGCATCAGCCCCAGCATTTT
CASSSLTGRGHQPQHF
>NA|TRBV11-2|NA|TRBJ2-5
TGTGCCAGCAGCTTAGAGCCGGGTGCGGAGACCCAGTACTTC
CASSLEPGAETQYF
>NA|TRBV7-9|few|TRBJ2-5
TGTGCCAGCAGCTTAGATGGCGGGACCCAGTACTTC
CASSLDGGTQYF
>NA|TRBV29-1|few|TRBJ2-7
TGCAGCGTTGAAGTCCGGACAGAGCAGTACTTC
CSVEVRTEQYF
>TRBD2|TRBV19|NA|TRBJ2-2
TGTACCAGTAGTATGGGGCTAGCGGGGGGGCCCACCGGGGAGCTGTTTTTT
CTSSMGLAGGPTGELFF
>NA|TRBV6-4|once|TRBJ2-3
TGTGCCAGCAGCGATACGGGGTACACAGATACGCAGTATTTT
CASSDTGYTDTQYF
>NA|TRBV6-1|few|TRBJ1-2
TGTGCCAGCAGTACTCCGGGACTTACGTATGGCTACACCTTC
CASSTPGLTYGYTF
>TRBD2|TRBV7-3|few|TRBJ2-5
TGTGCCAGCAGCTTCGGGGGGGGAGGAGAGACCCAGTACTTC
CASSFGGGGETQYF
>TRBD1|TRBV7-6|NA|TRBJ2-3
TGTGCCAGCAGCTTAGAGGGGGCGAGGGCAGATACGCAGTATTTT
CASSLEGARADTQYF
>NA|TRBV5-5|few|TRBJ1-1
TGTGCCAGCAGCCGGGGGGGGAACACTGAAGCTTTCTTT
CASSRGGNTEAFF
>NA|TRBV5-1|NA|TRBJ2-7
TGCGCCAGCAGCTTGGGCGGGATATCGCACGAGCAGTACTTC
CASSLGGISHEQYF
>TRBD2|TRBV19|NA|TRBJ2-2
TGTGCCAGTAAGGCGGGGGAGGTAACCGGGGAGCTGTTTTTT
CASKAGEVTGELFF
>TRBD1|TRBV5-6|NA|TRBJ1-4
TGTGCCAGCAGCTACAGACAGGGGGCTAATGAAAAACTGTTTTTT
CASSYRQGANEKLFF
>TRBD1|TRBV29-1|NA|TRBJ1-1
TGCAGCGTTCCCATGGCAGGGGGCATGTCGGCTGAAGCTTTCTTT
CSVPMAGGMSAEAFF
>NA|TRBV4-1|NA|TRBJ2-7
TGCGCCAGCAGCCTAGCCGGGACTCCAACCTACGAGCAGTACTTC
CASSLAGTPTYEQYF
>NA|TRBV29-1|NA|TRBJ1-2
TGCAGCGTTGAAGATCTGGACATTAACTATGGCTACACCTTC
CSVEDLDINYGYTF
>NA|TRBV25-1|NA|TRBJ2-2
TGTGCCAGCAGTGAAATGGTAACGGGGACACAGCTGTTTTTT
CASSEMVTGTQLFF
>TRBD1|TRBV7-8|NA|TRBJ1-1
TGTGCCAGCAGCTCGATAGCGGGACTAAACAGGGGATGGGCGAACACTGAAGCTTTCTTT
CASSSIAGLNRGWANTEAFF
>TRBD2|TRBV5-1|NA|TRBJ2-5
TGCGCCAGCAGCTTGGGGGCAAGCGGGGGGTCAGAGACCCAGTACTTC
CASSLGASGGSETQYF
>TRBD2|TRBV15|NA|TRBJ2-7
TGTGCCACCAGCAGAGAAACTAGCGGGGGGAGTGAGCAGTACTTC
CATSRETSGGSEQYF
>TRBD1|TRBV6-1|NA|TRBJ1-6
TGTGCCACTGGACAGGGGGCTTCTAATTCACCCCTCCACTTT
CATGQGASNSPLHF
>NA|TRBV6-1|few|TRBJ1-2
TGTGCCAGCAGTGCCCAGGTCTACGACTATGGCTACACCTTC
CASSAQVYDYGYTF
>NA|TRBV13|NA|TRBJ2-7
TGTGCCAGCAGCTTTATTGTAGGGGCAGGGAGGAACGAGCAGTACTTC
CASSFIVGAGRNEQYF
>TRBD1|TRBV4-2|NA|TRBJ1-5
TGTGCCAGCAGCCAAAACAGGGGATTACAGCCCCAGCATTTT
CASSQNRGLQPQHF
>NA|TRBV28|NA|TRBJ1-2
TGTGCCAGCAGAGCCCGGTCGTATGGCTACACCTTC
CASRARSYGYTF
>NA|TRBV2|NA|TRBJ2-7
TGTGCCAGCAGTATACAGGGAATCGACTACGAGCAGTACTTC
CASSIQGIDYEQYF
>TRBD2|TRBV7-2|NA|TRBJ2-1
TGTGCCAGCAGCCGAGGCGGGAGCGGCCCCAATGAGCAGTTCTTC
CASSRGGSGPNEQFF
>TRBD2|TRBV11-2|NA|TRBJ2-3
TGTGCCAGCCGGCCTAGCGGGGGCCTAGGAGATACGCAGTATTTT
CASRPSGGLGDTQYF
>NA|TRBV28|NA|TRBJ1-2
TGTGCCAGCAGTTATGCGCCCTATGGCTACACCTTC
CASSYAPYGYTF
>TRBD2|TRBV18|NA|TRBJ2-1
TGTGCCAGCTCCCCGCCGGGGGCGGGAGGTATCAATGAGCAGTTCTTC
CASSPPGAGGINEQFF
>NA|TRBV10-3|NA|TRBJ1-1
TGTGCCATCACAGGGGAAACTCGGAACACTGAAGCTTTCTTT
CAITGETRNTEAFF
>NA|TRBV18|few|TRBJ2-6
TGTGCCAGCTCACGACAACCTCAGGGTGCTGGGGCCAACGTCCTGACTTTC
CASSRQPQGAGANVLTF
>NA|TRBV7-9|few|TRBJ2-1
TGTGCCAGCAGCTTAAAGGGTGGGAGCGGAGCGATCTACAATGAGCAGTTCTTC
CASSLKGGSGAIYNEQFF
>NA|TRBV7-3|few|TRBJ2-7
TGTGCCAGCAGCTTAGAGACATCCTACGAGCAGTACTTC
CASSLETSYEQYF
>TRBD1|TRBV9|few|TRBJ1-1
TGTGCCAGCAGCGTAGGTCCCGGGACAGTGAACACTGAAGCTTTCTTT
CASSVGPGTVNTEAFF